Shown below are 9 T cell receptor beta chains from a single sample sequenced in a study of cytomegalovirus exposure and HLA in healthy donors. Vbeta (60) and Jbeta (13) primers were used in the PCR. The repertoire was sequenced with immunoSEQ multiplex PCR; TCRdb's copy has only in-frame clones and lacks some. The sample includes 75,000 to 100,000 clones, more than 60% of them seen just once. The source material was PBMCs. The receptors originated from a man aged 18 to 35 in good health and CMV-seropositive.

The chain employs TRBV7-9 and TRBJ2-1; 14 bases agree with TRBD2. Trimming cost V 2 bases and J 15 bases; bases outside gene matches: 6. CDR1 and CDR2 from the germline V gene are SEHNR and FQNEAQ (reference sequence). The CDR3 has 14 residues. CDR3 amino acids: CASSLPTSGGAGFF. CDR3 DNA: TGTGCCAGCAGCTTACCGACTAGCGGGGGGGCCGGGTTCTTC.

The V and J genes are TRBV2 and TRBJ2-5; 10 bases align to TRBD2. V dropped 6 bases and J dropped 2; count of bases not matched to a gene: 6. The CDR3 extends over 15 amino acids. The germline V gene encodes CDR1 SNHLY and CDR2 FYNNEI. CDR3 sequence (DNA): TGTGCCAGCAGCAAAGCGGGGGGGGGACAAGAGACCCAGTACTTC. Translating it yields CASSKAGGGQETQYF.

The chain is built from TRBV2 and TRBJ2-1; 8 bases fit TRBD2. Germline trimming cut 7 bases from V and 3 bases from J; bases unmatched to any gene: 14. The germline V gene has CDR1 SNHLY and CDR2 FYNNEI. This CDR3 is built from 17 residues. CDR3 DNA: TGTGCCAGCATGGAAACAGGGACTAGATTCCTCTACAATGAGCAGTTCTTC. Encoded protein: CASMETGTRFLYNEQFF.

CDR3 protein: CAWSTPLGRAGNTIYF. The CDR3 DNA sequence: TGTGCCTGGAGTACACCCCTGGGTCGAGCGGGAAACACCATATATTTT. The chain has TRBV30 and TRBJ1-3, with D hard to call. With 2 bases removed from V and 4 bases from J, the gap between germline ends came to 18 bases. The CDR3 consists of 16 residues. The germline CDR1 and CDR2 sequences are GTSNPN and SVGIG (reference sequence). Full variable domain (remainder filled in from reference TRBV30 and TRBJ1-3): SQTIHQWPATLVQPVGSPLSLECTVEGTSNPNLYWYRQAAGRGLQLLFYSVGIGQISSEVPQNLSASRPQDRQFILSSKKLLLSDSGFYLCAWSTPLGRAGNTIYFGEGSWLTVV.

DNA for the CDR3: TGTGCCAGCAGCTTGGCGGGGACTACCAGCTACGAGCAGTACTTC. It yields the protein CASSLAGTTSYEQYF. J is TRBJ2-7 and V is TRBV5-4; TRBD2 aligns across 7 bases. V was clipped by 0 bases and J by 3 bases; unmatched bases: 6. Looked up from germline, CDR1 is SGHNT and CDR2 is YYREEE (reference sequence). The CDR3 totals 15 residues.

This chain connects TRBV4-1 to TRBJ2-1; TRBD2 matches at 8 bases. The germline gives CDR1 MGHRA, CDR2 YSYEKL. Unmatched junction bases numbered 5, after V lost 1 base and J lost 12 bases. The CDR3 covers 13 residues. CDR3 nucleotides: TGCGCCAGCAGCCAAGGAGCGGGAGTATCGCAGTTCTTC. This translates into CASSQGAGVSQFF.

CDR3 residues: CASRQFSNQPQHF. The CDR3, as DNA: TGTGCCAGCAGACAATTTAGCAATCAGCCCCAGCATTTT. This chain joins TRBV27 and TRBJ1-5; D is undetermined. Germline V gene data show CDR1 as MNHEY and CDR2 as SMNVEV (reference sequence). V lost 6 bases, J lost 0 bases, and 6 bases lay in between. CDR3 length: 13 residues.

The CDR3, as DNA: TGTGCCAGTAGTATAGCCCAGTTTAGCGGGGGCCCTACCTACGAGCAGTACTTC. Its translation is CASSIAQFSGGPTYEQYF. The V and J genes are TRBV19 and TRBJ2-7; 9 bases are shared with TRBD2. This CDR3 comprises 18 residues. Germline loops: CDR1 LNHDA, CDR2 SQIVND (reference sequence). V shed 1 base and J 2 bases; nucleotides not matched to a gene: 12.

This clone was counted a few times. CDR3 nucleotide sequence: TGTGCCAGCAGTGATCATGGGGGGACCAATCAGCCCCAGCATTTT. Encoded protein: CASSDHGGTNQPQHF. The chain joins TRBV6-1 to TRBJ1-5; possible D gene TRBD1, 5 bases. V gave up 3 bases and J gave up 3 bases, with 12 bases separating them. The CDR3 extends over 15 amino acids. Per germline, CDR1 MNHNS and CDR2 SASEGT.